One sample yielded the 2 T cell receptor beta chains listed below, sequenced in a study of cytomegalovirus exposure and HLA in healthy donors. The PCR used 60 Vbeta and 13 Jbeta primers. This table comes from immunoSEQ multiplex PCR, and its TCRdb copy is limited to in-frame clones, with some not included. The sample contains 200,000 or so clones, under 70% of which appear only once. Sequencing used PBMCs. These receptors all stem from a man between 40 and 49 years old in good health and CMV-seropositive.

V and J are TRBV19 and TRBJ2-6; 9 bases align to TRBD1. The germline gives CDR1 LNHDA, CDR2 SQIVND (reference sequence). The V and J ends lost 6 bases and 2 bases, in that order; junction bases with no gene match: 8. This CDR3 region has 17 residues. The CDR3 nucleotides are TGTGCCAGTAGCAAGGACAGGGGAACTCCTGGGGCCAACGTCCTGACTTTC. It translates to CASSKDRGTPGANVLTF.

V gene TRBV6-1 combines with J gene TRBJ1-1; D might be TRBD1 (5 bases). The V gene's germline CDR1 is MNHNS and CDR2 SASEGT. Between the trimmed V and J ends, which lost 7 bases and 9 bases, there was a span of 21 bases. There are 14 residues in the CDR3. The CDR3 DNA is TGTGCCAGCATTACCCCGGGGGGTTCTGGTAAAGCTTTCTTT. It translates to CASITPGGSGKAFF.